The entry below gives a single T cell receptor beta chain sequence along with its context. The CDR3 spans 18 residues. Germline V gene data show CDR1 as SGHRS and CDR2 as YFSETQ. The trim removed 1 base at V and 2 bases at J, leaving 12 bases unmatched. This sample was included in a study of CD8 T cells in Susac syndrome. RNA was extracted with the RNeasy kit, and a quantity of about 0.45 to 1 ug was reverse transcribed using random hexamers. It was immunoSEQ multiplex PCR that amplified TCR beta CDR3 across 54 Vbeta and 13 Jbeta. TCRdb re-called the immunoSEQ multiplex PCR reads with MiXCR, one entry per CDR3 protein. The table records approximately 140,000 distinct CDR3 sequences, approximately 95% of them present only once.

Sequenced: CD8+ T cells from PBMCs. This chain connects TRBV5-1 to TRBJ2-7; 10 bases are a match to TRBD2. This receptor was obtained from a human donor in good health. The CDR3 reads CASSLRSSGRKGPYEQYF. The CDR3 DNA sequence: TGCGCCAGCAGCTTGCGGTCTAGCGGGAGAAAGGGCCCCTACGAGCAGTACTTC.